Listed here are 15 T cell receptor beta chains from one sample, sequenced in a study of OX40 agonist ivuxolimab in advanced cancers. Here immunoSEQ multiplex PCR was the method, and the copy in TCRdb shows in-frame clones only, minus some. Found here are 78,000 or so clones, approximately 85% of them singletons; the top ten hold 15% to 20%. The sequences come from CD4+ or CD8+ T cells sorted from blood, collected in a trial of the OX40 agonist ivuxolimab. These TCRs come from an adult with an advanced solid tumor such as melanoma, head and neck, liver or kidney cancer.

CDR3 DNA: TGTGCCAGCTCACCGGGGCTAGCGTCTTCCTACGAGCAGTACTTC. It is translated as CASSPGLASSYEQYF. The chain uses TRBV18 and TRBJ2-7; D might be TRBD2 (6 bases). V lost 3 bases, J lost 1 base, and 13 bases lay in between. The CDR3 contains 15 residues. Germline V CDR1 and CDR2: KGHSH, LQKENI. The entire variable domain, with the rest obtained from reference TRBV18 and TRBJ2-7, is as follows: NAGVMQNPRHLVRRRGQEARLRCSPMKGHSHVYWYRQLPEEGLKFMVYLQKENIIDESGMPKERFSAEFPKEGPSILRIQQVVRGDSAAYFCASSPGLASSYEQYFGPGTRLTVT.

V and J are TRBV4-2 and TRBJ2-5; perhaps TRBD2 as D (6 bases). The CDR3 loop spans 15 amino acids. Germline CDR1 is LGHNA and CDR2 is YNFKEQ. V shed 0 bases and J shed 5 bases, with 13 bases lying between them. CDR3 in DNA: TGTGCCAGCAGCCAAGATTGGGGGAGGCGGGAGACCCAGTACTTC. Its translation is CASSQDWGRRETQYF.

CDR3 nucleotide sequence: TGTGCCAGCACTTTGTTTCAGGGGGACACTGAAGCTTTCTTT. This sequence encodes CASTLFQGDTEAFF. This chain joins TRBV6-1 and TRBJ1-1; TRBD1 matches at 7 bases. The V segment lost 7 bases and the J segment 3 bases; nucleotides outside the gene matches: 8. This CDR3 region has 14 residues. CDR1 and CDR2 from the germline V gene are MNHNS and SASEGT.

The chain couples TRBV25-1 to TRBJ2-5, with a weak D call TRBD2 (5 bases). The V gene's germline CDR1 is MGHDK and CDR2 SYGVNS. The CDR3 contains 12 residues. Between the trimmed V and J ends, which lost 9 bases and 8 bases, there was a span of 16 bases. CDR3 sequence (DNA): TGTGCCAGTACGGCGGGTGATGGAACCCAGTACTTC. It codes for CASTAGDGTQYF.

The rearrangement joins TRBV5-1 to TRBJ1-1, with D maybe TRBD1 (5 bases). CDR3 length equals 15 residues. V lost 4 bases to trimming and J lost 5 bases, with 18 bases between them. The V gene's germline CDR1 is SGHRS and CDR2 YFSETQ. Here the CDR3 DNA reads TGCGCCAGCAGCGCGGGACTCGGAGAGGGGACTGAAGCTTTCTTT. As protein: CASSAGLGEGTEAFF. Full variable domain (remainder filled in from reference TRBV5-1 and TRBJ1-1): KAGVTQTPRYLIKTRGQQVTLSCSPISGHRSVSWYQQTPGQGLQFLFEYFSETQRNKGNFPGRFSGRQFSNSRSEMNVSTLELGDSALYLCASSAGLGEGTEAFFGQGTRLTVV.

This sequence joins TRBV6-5 and TRBJ1-5; no definite D call. Trimming pared 8 bases from V and 6 bases from J, leaving 17 bases between. Germline lookup yields CDR1 MNHEY and CDR2 SVGAGI. The CDR3 is 14 residues long. The CDR3 DNA is TGTGCCAGCGGCAACAGAGGTAGGAGTCAGCCCCAGCATTTT. The encoded protein is CASGNRGRSQPQHF.

The CDR3 DNA reads as TGTGCCATCAGTGACGACGTAGGGGAAAAACTGTTTTTT. Protein: CAISDDVGEKLFF. The gene calls are TRBV10-3 and TRBJ1-4; D is unclear. V gave up 3 bases and J gave up 8 bases, with 10 bases separating them. The germline gives CDR1 ENHRY, CDR2 SYGVKD. The CDR3 totals 13 residues.

The V and J genes are TRBV6-6 and TRBJ1-5; tentative D call: TRBD1 (6 bases). The CDR3 is 15 residues long. Germline assignment: CDR1 MNHNY and CDR2 SVGAGI (reference sequence). Trimming pared 6 bases from V and 0 bases from J, leaving 12 bases between. CDR3 DNA sequence: TGTGCCAGCAGACAGGGACCATATAGCAATCAGCCCCAGCATTTT. This sequence encodes CASRQGPYSNQPQHF.

The chain employs TRBV18 and TRBJ2-1; D might be TRBD1 (7 bases). Deletions cut 4 bases from V and 5 bases from J, with 15 bases between. Germline V gene data show CDR1 as KGHSH and CDR2 as LQKENI. The CDR3 runs to 15 residues. The DNA of the CDR3 is TGTGCCAGCTCACGTGGGGGGCAGGGGGACAATGAGCAGTTCTTC. This gives the protein CASSRGGQGDNEQFF.

This clone has just a few counts. J is TRBJ1-3 and V is TRBV7-9; a possible D gene is TRBD1 (5 bases). Between the trimmed V and J ends, which lost 0 bases and 2 bases, there was a span of 8 bases. CDR3 length equals 15 residues. The germline CDR1 and CDR2 sequences are SEHNR and FQNEAQ (reference sequence). The CDR3 DNA reads TGTGCCAGCAGCTTAGCGCAGGGACCTGGAAACACCATATATTTT. Protein: CASSLAQGPGNTIYF.

V is TRBV6-1 and J is TRBJ2-5, with D perhaps being TRBD1 or TRBD2 (6 bases each). CDR1 is MNHNS, CDR2 SASEGT, per germline. The germline V and J ends were trimmed by 7 bases and 3 bases, with 18 bases remaining between them. The CDR3 consists of 15 residues. Written as DNA, the CDR3 is TGTGCCAGCACCGGGGGACACCTGGGGAAAGAGACCCAGTACTTC. It encodes CASTGGHLGKETQYF.

This clone was recorded only once. The chain has TRBV6-6 and TRBJ1-1; D remains ambiguous. The CDR3 consists of 14 residues. Per germline, CDR1 MNHNY and CDR2 SVGAGI (reference sequence). The V and J ends lost 4 bases and 0 bases respectively, with 9 bases between them. Written as DNA, the CDR3 is TGTGCCAGCAGTTCGGGCAGGCTGAACACTGAAGCTTTCTTT. As protein: CASSSGRLNTEAFF.

This clone came up once. CDR3 amino acids: CATSRDVTSGRGQYF. The CDR3, as DNA: TGTGCCACCAGCAGAGATGTCACTAGCGGGAGGGGCCAGTACTTC. The chain carries TRBV15 and TRBJ2-5, with 13 nucleotides matching TRBD2. Germline-derived CDR1 and CDR2 are LNHNV and YYDKDF (reference sequence). V trimming: 0 bases; J trimming: 10 bases; junction bases outside the gene matches: 5. The CDR3 runs 15 residues.

The chain carries TRBV18 and TRBJ2-7; TRBD1 aligns across 9 bases. The CDR3 loop spans 14 amino acids. V shed 2 bases, J shed 7 bases, and the junction held 6 bases outside the gene matches. CDR1 and CDR2 from the germline V gene are KGHSH and LQKENI. The CDR3 protein is CASSPLVGQGEQYF. In DNA, the CDR3 is TGTGCCAGCTCACCATTAGTAGGACAGGGGGAGCAGTACTTC.

This chain links TRBV5-1 with TRBJ2-7; TRBD1 is a possible D gene (7 bases). V was pared by 0 bases and J by 0 bases, with 13 bases between. Germline-derived CDR1 and CDR2 are SGHRS and YFSETQ. The CDR3 is 16 residues long. For the CDR3, the DNA is TGCGCCAGCAGCTTGGCCGCAGGGGGGCTCTCCTACGAGCAGTACTTC. Its protein product is CASSLAAGGLSYEQYF.